The next 25 T cell receptor beta chains were all read from a single sample in a study of cytomegalovirus exposure and HLA in healthy donors. Primers included in the PCR were 60 Vbeta and 13 Jbeta primers. Generated by immunoSEQ multiplex PCR, the TCRdb table keeps only in-frame clones and is missing some. The profile shows under 200,000 clones, approximately 82% of them singletons. Sequencing input: PBMCs. The receptors stem from a woman between 18 and 29 years old in good health and CMV-seronegative.

The chain joins TRBV25-1 to TRBJ1-2, with unresolved D. Trimming stripped 8 bases from V and 6 bases from J, with 13 bases between. The CDR3 runs 12 residues. Germline lookup yields CDR1 MGHDK and CDR2 SYGVNS. Written as DNA, the CDR3 is TGTGCCAGCGGCCCCGGAGGAGATGGCTACACCTTC. Amino acids: CASGPGGDGYTF.

This rearrangement joins TRBV6-5 to TRBJ2-7; 7 bases match TRBD1. Trimming cost V 6 bases and J 4 bases; bases outside gene matches: 12. Germline V lookup: CDR1 MNHEY, CDR2 SVGAGI. This CDR3 has 15 residues. The CDR3 sequence is CASSPLEGARYEQYF. In DNA form, the CDR3 reads TGTGCCAGCAGCCCCTTAGAGGGGGCCCGTTACGAGCAGTACTTC.

The chain couples TRBV5-1 to TRBJ2-5, with D possibly matching TRBD2 (7 bases). The V end lost 6 bases, the J end lost 1 base, and 31 bases lay between the germline ends. The CDR3 length is 20 residues. CDR1 SGHRS and CDR2 YFSETQ come from the germline V gene. DNA for the CDR3: TGCGCCAGCACCATTACCTTTTACAGCGGGACACCCAAGAGCCAAGAGACCCAGTACTTC. Its protein is CASTITFYSGTPKSQETQYF.

The genes are TRBV7-2 and TRBJ1-2; TRBD1 matches at 7 bases. The CDR3 has 16 amino acids. Germline V gene sequence: CDR1 SGHTA, CDR2 FQGNSA. V shed 0 bases, J shed 4 bases, and the junction held 8 bases outside the gene matches. The DNA for the CDR3 is TGTGCCAGCAGCTTAGCGCAGGGGACAGTAGTCTATGGCTACACCTTC. Amino acids: CASSLAQGTVVYGYTF.

The gene calls are TRBV13 and TRBJ2-5; 10 bases match TRBD2. The junction had 8 bases not matched to a gene; V was cut back by 2 bases and J by 5 bases. The CDR3 contains 16 residues. Germline V gene lookup returns CDR1 PRHDT and CDR2 FYEKMQ (reference sequence). The CDR3 protein is CASSLYLAGALETQYF. CDR3 DNA: TGTGCCAGCAGCTTATACCTAGCGGGAGCCTTGGAGACCCAGTACTTC. Using reference TRBV13 and TRBJ2-5 for the parts outside the CDR3, the full variable domain is AAGVIQSPRHLIKEKRETATLKCYPIPRHDTVYWYQQGPGQDPQFLISFYEKMQSDKGSIPDRFSAQQFSDYHSELNMSSLELGDSALYFCASSLYLAGALETQYFGPGTRLLVL.

The chain recombines TRBV2 with TRBJ2-5; 8 bases are a match to TRBD2. Looked up from germline, CDR1 is SNHLY and CDR2 is FYNNEI. The CDR3 has 15 residues. V was pared by 2 bases and J by 7 bases, with 9 bases of the junction left unmatched. CDR3 in amino acids: CASSESYFGGGTQYF. DNA for the CDR3: TGTGCCAGCAGTGAATCATACTTCGGGGGGGGGACCCAGTACTTC.

This chain connects TRBV5-4 to TRBJ1-2; maybe TRBD1 (5 bases). Trimming left V 0 bases short and J 2 bases short, with 11 bases between. The germline CDR1 and CDR2 sequences are SGHNT and YYREEE (reference sequence). The CDR3 contains 15 residues. CDR3 nucleotide sequence: TGTGCCAGCAGCTTGGTGGGGAGGGGAAACTATGGCTACACCTTC. It codes for CASSLVGRGNYGYTF.

V usage is TRBV11-2 and J usage is TRBJ2-7; TRBD1 matches at 7 bases. J lost 9 bases, V lost 5 bases, and 10 bases had no gene match. This CDR3 contains 13 residues. Per germline, CDR1 SGHAT and CDR2 FQNNGV. The CDR3 protein is CASSTRQGLGQYF. CDR3 sequence (DNA): TGTGCCAGCAGCACCCGACAGGGCTTGGGGCAGTACTTC.

A few counts support this clone. The chain links TRBV2 to TRBJ1-1; D unclear. The CDR3 runs 11 residues. V was clipped by 4 bases and J by 7 bases, with 7 bases between them. CDR1 is SNHLY, CDR2 FYNNEI, per germline. The chain's CDR3 is CASSVYSEAFF. The CDR3 nucleotides are TGTGCCAGCAGTGTATACAGTGAAGCTTTCTTT. Variable domain in full (rest from reference TRBV2 and TRBJ1-1): EPEVTQTPSHQVTQMGQEVILRCVPISNHLYFYWYRQILGQKVEFLVSFYNNEISEKSEIFDDQFSVERPDGSNFTLKIRSTKLEDSAMYFCASSVYSEAFFGQGTRLTVV.

The J gene is TRBJ2-2, the V gene TRBV5-6; TRBD2 matches 8 bases. Trimming cost V 0 bases and J 0 bases; bases outside gene matches: 1. CDR1 SGHDT and CDR2 YYEEEE come from the germline V gene. This CDR3 has 16 amino acids. CDR3 amino acids: CASSLGSGTNTGELFF. CDR3 DNA: TGTGCCAGCAGCTTGGGTAGCGGGACGAACACCGGGGAGCTGTTTTTT. The full variable domain, with the rest looked up from reference TRBV5-6 and TRBJ2-2, is DAGVTQSPTHLIKTRGQQVTLRCSPKSGHDTVSWYQQALGQGPQFIFQYYEEEERQRGNFPDRFSGHQFPNYSSELNVNALLLGDSALYLCASSLGSGTNTGELFFGEGSRLTVL.

The rearrangement links TRBV4-1 to TRBJ2-7; D call uncertain. The CDR3 is 16 residues long. The V gene's germline CDR1 is MGHRA and CDR2 YSYEKL. V lost 2 bases to trimming and J lost 6 bases, with 20 bases between them. CDR3 coding DNA: TGCGCCAGCAGCCAAAAACCCGCGCGAGTACCGGGCGAGCAGTACTTC. Its protein product is CASSQKPARVPGEQYF.

This clone appeared a few times. The chain couples TRBV6-5 to TRBJ1-1; 7 nucleotides line up with TRBD1. Germline assignment: CDR1 MNHEY and CDR2 SVGAGI. This CDR3 is 14 amino acids long. The J segment lost 1 base and the V segment lost 2 bases, leaving 1 base of the junction unmatched. The CDR3 sequence is CASSYPGGNTEAFF. As DNA, the CDR3 is TGTGCCAGCAGTTACCCAGGGGGGAACACTGAAGCTTTCTTT.

The DNA for the CDR3 is TGCGCCAGCAGCTTGGAACGCGGACACACAGATACGCAGTATTTT. The encoded protein is CASSLERGHTDTQYF. This sequence joins TRBV5-1 and TRBJ2-3, with a possible D match to TRBD1 (5 bases). Trimming took 0 bases from V and 2 from J, leaving 10 bases between them. Germline V gene lookup returns CDR1 SGHRS and CDR2 YFSETQ. The CDR3 runs 15 residues.

Turning to this clone: An end of the junction differs from the germline gene, which may be a read error. This chain joins TRBV7-9 and TRBJ1-3, with a possible D match to TRBD1 (6 bases). This CDR3 has 15 residues. Germline V gives CDR1 SEHNR, CDR2 FQNEAQ (reference sequence). DNA for the CDR3: TGTTCCAGCAGCTCTAACGACAGGCCTGGAAACACCATATATTTT. Its protein product is CSSSSNDRPGNTIYF.

This chain joins TRBV7-2 and TRBJ1-2; 8 nucleotides agree with TRBD1. V trimming: 5 bases; J trimming: 10 bases; junction bases outside the gene matches: 9. Germline loops: CDR1 SGHTA, CDR2 FQGNSA. The CDR3 contains 13 residues. The DNA of the CDR3 is TGTGCCAGCAGCCCGGGGACAGGATCCGCCTACACCTTC. Translated: CASSPGTGSAYTF.

The chain has TRBV28 and TRBJ2-1; D unresolved. The length of the CDR3 is 14 residues. Germline CDR1 MDHEN, CDR2 SYDVKM. V was cut by 6 bases and J by 1 base, with 10 bases left in between. The CDR3 region has the DNA TGTGCCAGCAGCGGTGTTAATTCCTACAATGAGCAGTTCTTC. It is translated as CASSGVNSYNEQFF.

The rearrangement uses TRBV27 and TRBJ1-2; D is unresolved. Germline CDR1 is MNHEY and CDR2 is SMNVEV (reference sequence). V was cut by 8 bases and J by 2 bases, with 15 bases left in between. This CDR3 has 14 amino acids. The CDR3 DNA follows: TGTGCCAGCTACAGCTTGGCAGAGAACTATGGCTACACCTTC. Protein sequence: CASYSLAENYGYTF.

Of note for this clone: The same CDR3 can be traced to other DNA sequences in this sample. The chain employs TRBV28 and TRBJ2-7, with D unclear. The CDR3 runs 13 residues. V gave up 2 bases and J gave up 1 base, with 6 bases separating them. Germline V lookup: CDR1 MDHEN, CDR2 SYDVKM. The CDR3: CASSLAGSYEQYF. CDR3 coding DNA: TGTGCCAGCAGTTTAGCAGGTTCCTACGAGCAGTACTTC.

There are a few counts of this clone. The chain couples TRBV28 to TRBJ1-4; possible D gene TRBD1, 5 bases. Germline CDR1 is MDHEN and CDR2 is SYDVKM. Trimming shortened V by 6 bases and J by 5 bases, and 7 bases separated the two germline ends. The CDR3 is made up of 12 amino acids. CDR3 bases: TGTGCCAGCAGGGGGGGGAATGAAAAACTGTTTTTT. It codes for CASRGGNEKLFF.

The CDR3 DNA follows: TGTGCCAGCAGTTCACGCCTAGCGGCTGAGCAGTTCTTC. Amino acids: CASSSRLAAEQFF. This chain links TRBV28 with TRBJ2-1; 7 bases are shared with TRBD2. V trimming: 4 bases; J trimming: 9 bases; junction bases outside the gene matches: 6. Germline-derived CDR1 and CDR2 are MDHEN and SYDVKM. The length of the CDR3 is 13 residues.

The gene calls are TRBV7-6 and TRBJ1-2, with 7 bases fitting TRBD1. J was trimmed by 7 bases and V by 5 bases; bases with no gene match: 13. This CDR3 has 15 amino acids. The germline V gene has CDR1 SGHVS and CDR2 FNYEAQ. CDR3 DNA sequence: TGTGCCAGCAGCCCGGGACAGCCCCTTCGCGGTGGCTACACCTTC. It specifies CASSPGQPLRGGYTF. Full variable domain (rest looked up from reference TRBV7-6 and TRBJ1-2): GAGVSQSPRYKVTKRGQDVALRCDPISGHVSLYWYRQALGQGPEFLTYFNYEAQQDKSGLPNDRFSAERPEGSISTLTIQRTEQRDSAMYRCASSPGQPLRGGYTFGSGTRLTVV.

This chain uses TRBV28 with TRBJ2-7; D is perhaps TRBD1 (6 bases). V shed 8 bases and J shed 4 bases, with 15 bases lying between them. Germline-derived CDR1 and CDR2 are MDHEN and SYDVKM. The CDR3 is 13 residues long. The CDR3 DNA is TGTGCCAGCGGAACAGGGAATTCTTACGAGCAGTACTTC. This translates into CASGTGNSYEQYF.

This chain connects TRBV6-6 to TRBJ1-5; no definite D call. Germline CDR1 and CDR2: MNHNY and SVGAGI (reference sequence). This CDR3 spans 13 amino acids. Trimming took off 2 bases at V and 6 bases at J, with 8 bases between the two ends. The CDR3 sequence is CASSYAGSQPQHF. The DNA for the CDR3 is TGTGCCAGCAGTTACGCGGGGTCTCAGCCCCAGCATTTT.

The gene calls are TRBV27 and TRBJ2-5, with 10 bases matching TRBD1. The CDR3 consists of 15 residues. With V trimmed by 4 bases and J by 4 bases, 6 bases remained unmatched. In germline, CDR1 is MNHEY, CDR2 SMNVEV (reference sequence). CDR3 DNA: TGTGCCAGCAGTTCCATTGGACAGGGGGGAGAGACCCAGTACTTC. Its protein is CASSSIGQGGETQYF.

This clone was recorded once. J is TRBJ1-2 and V is TRBV7-8; D is perhaps TRBD1 (6 bases). V was pared by 5 bases and J by 3 bases, with 22 bases between. This CDR3 is built from 17 residues. Germline V gives CDR1 SGHVS, CDR2 FQNEAQ. The chain's CDR3 is CASSPIIRQETYYGYTF. CDR3 bases: TGTGCCAGCAGCCCCATTATAAGACAGGAGACCTACTATGGCTACACCTTC.